The clone carrying this TCR beta chain was found many times. The antigen is undetermined. The CDR3 spans 16 residues. Germline loops: CDR1 SGHNT, CDR2 YENEEA. V shed 2 bases, J shed 2 bases, and the junction held 9 bases outside the gene matches. Described treatment: randomized to nivolumab then ipilimumab (arm A) or the reverse (arm B). Patients had received no earlier DNA-damaging chemotherapy. This entry is derived from a study of sequential checkpoint blockade in melanoma. At the level of the study: Each arm's sequence ended with maintenance nivolumab.

Study-wide findings and caveats: Tumor T-cell fraction and clonality correlated with PD-L1 and CD8+ counts.

Only in-frame clones appear in the TCRdb table, and some are missing; sequencing was by immunoSEQ multiplex PCR. Among under 6,500 clones listed, approximately 30% were seen once. Here the sequenced sample was tumor tissue (inferred from file names), taken from a patient given nivolumab and ipilimumab in sequence. The chain employs TRBV11-3 and TRBJ2-7; TRBD2 matches 7 bases. This receptor was taken from a human donor with melanoma. This chain's CDR3 is CASSLRGLADTYEQYF. The CDR3 DNA follows: TGTGCCAGCAGCTTACGCGGGCTAGCGGATACCTACGAGCAGTACTTC.